These 26 T cell receptor beta chains originate from one sample sequenced in a study of shared clonotypes between healthy human individuals. Naive CD8 cells comprised CD45RO-negative, CCR7-positively selected cells, excluding terminally differentiated effector memory CD45RA+ cells. Profiled with immunoSEQ multiplex PCR; TCRdb holds only in-frame clones, not every one. This table holds hundreds of thousands of clones, about 95% found once. The specimen sequenced was naive CD8+ T cells sorted from blood. The receptors come from a woman aged 25 to 39 in good health.

Worth noting for this clone: In the same sample, other DNA sequences code for this CDR3. The J gene is TRBJ2-3, the V gene TRBV5-4, with unresolved D. V was pared by 7 bases and J by 0 bases, with 6 bases between. Germline V lookup: CDR1 SGHNT, CDR2 YYREEE (reference sequence). The CDR3 is made up of 12 amino acids. The CDR3 DNA reads TGTGCCAGCCCAGACAGCACAGATACGCAGTATTTT. It translates to CASPDSTDTQYF.

The V gene is TRBV27, the J gene TRBJ1-6; D is uncertain. The germline CDR1 and CDR2 sequences are MNHEY and SMNVEV (reference sequence). The CDR3 is 13 residues long. V was shortened by 5 bases and J by 7 bases, with 9 bases between the two germline ends. The CDR3 protein is CASSTVLNSPLHF. The CDR3 region has the DNA TGTGCCAGCAGTACAGTCCTCAATTCACCCCTCCACTTT.

This clone was counted between two and nine times. The rearrangement links TRBV28 to TRBJ2-7; a possible D gene is TRBD1 (6 bases). Deletions cut 6 bases from V and 4 bases from J, with 13 bases between. The CDR3 is 13 residues long. Germline CDR1 reads MDHEN; CDR2 reads SYDVKM. For the CDR3, the DNA is TGTGCCAGCAGGGGTACAGGGCGGTACGAGCAGTACTTC. This codes for CASRGTGRYEQYF. Based on the CDR3 plus reference TRBV28 and TRBJ2-7, the full variable domain is DVKVTQSSRYLVKRTGEKVFLECVQDMDHENMFWYRQDPGLGLRLIYFSYDVKMKEKGDIPEGYSVSREKKERFSLILESASTNQTSMYLCASRGTGRYEQYFGPGTRLTVT.

As regards this clone: The limits of the CDR3 on the DNA are not certain, so only TCRdb's listed CDR3 is given. The chain is built from TRBV21-1 and TRBJ2-3; the table's D call TRBD2 went unverified against the DNA. TRBV21-1 is designated a pseudogene. The CDR3 extends over 15 residues, inclusive of both ends. Here the CDR3 reads CASSKVAGGTDTQYF.

The rearrangement uses TRBV6-6 and TRBJ2-7; D remains ambiguous. The CDR3 totals 12 residues. V was pared by 6 bases and J by 0 bases, with 6 bases between. Germline V gives CDR1 MNHNY, CDR2 SVGAGI (reference sequence). CDR3 nucleotide sequence: TGTGCCAGCAGCCCCTTCTCCTACGAGCAGTACTTC. Its protein is CASSPFSYEQYF.

The V call is TRBV2, the J call TRBJ1-3, with TRBD1 as a possible D gene (5 bases). V lost 0 bases and J 0 bases, leaving 18 bases between the germline ends. There are 19 residues in the CDR3. Germline V gene data show CDR1 as SNHLY and CDR2 as FYNNEI. The CDR3 here is CASSEANQGQTYSGNTIYF. CDR3 sequence (DNA): TGTGCCAGCAGTGAAGCGAATCAGGGCCAAACCTACTCTGGAAACACCATATATTTT.

The genes are TRBV5-4 and TRBJ2-1; 9 bases map to TRBD2. V gave up 4 bases and J gave up 6 bases; unmatched junction bases: 14. Germline V gene sequence: CDR1 SGHNT, CDR2 YYREEE (reference sequence). The CDR3 is made up of 17 amino acids. In nucleotides, the CDR3 is TGTGCCAGCAGCCCTGGGACTAGCAGCTTCCTCGGCAATGAGCAGTTCTTC. Translation: CASSPGTSSFLGNEQFF.

The V gene is TRBV19, the J gene TRBJ2-1, with 8 bases aligning to TRBD2. The CDR3 loop spans 13 amino acids. Germline V lookup: CDR1 LNHDA, CDR2 SQIVND (reference sequence). The V segment lost 6 bases and the J segment 9 bases; nucleotides outside the gene matches: 7. CDR3 nucleotide sequence: TGTGCCAGTAGGGAAGCGGGAGAGGGTGAGCAGTTCTTC. This gives the protein CASREAGEGEQFF.

This clone has only one observation. V and J are TRBV28 and TRBJ2-1, with 11 bases fitting TRBD2. The V gene's germline CDR1 is MDHEN and CDR2 SYDVKM. V lost 3 bases and J lost 9; bases outside the gene matches: 22. The CDR3 is 20 amino acids. CDR3 in amino acids: CASSFSSVCRASGRLCEQFF. In nucleotides, the CDR3 is TGTGCCAGCAGTTTCTCCTCGGTCTGTCGAGCTAGCGGGAGGTTATGTGAGCAGTTCTTC.

V gene TRBV5-5 combines with J gene TRBJ2-2; D gene uncertain. V lost 7 bases, J lost 0 bases, and 7 bases lay in between. The germline V gene encodes CDR1 SGHKS and CDR2 YYEKEE (reference sequence). The length of the CDR3 is 13 residues. The CDR3 coding sequence is TGTGCCAGCTATACAACGAACACCGGGGAGCTGTTTTTT. Translating gives CASYTTNTGELFF. Full variable domain (missing parts from reference TRBV5-5 and TRBJ2-2): DAGVTQSPTHLIKTRGQQVTLRCSPISGHKSVSWYQQVLGQGPQFIFQYYEKEERGRGNFPDRFSARQFPNYSSELNVNALLLGDSALYLCASYTTNTGELFFGEGSRLTVL.

A single count supports this clone. This chain uses TRBV11-1 with TRBJ2-3; D could derive from TRBD1 or TRBD2 (5 bases each). CDR1 and CDR2 (germline): SGHAT, FQDESV (reference sequence). The CDR3 runs to 14 residues. V dropped 7 bases and J dropped 6 bases, with 17 bases sitting between them. The CDR3 DNA reads as TGTGCCAGCACCTACTACCGGGGCGGCGATACGCAGTATTTT. The encoded protein is CASTYYRGGDTQYF.

V and J are TRBV27 and TRBJ1-1; D perhaps matches TRBD1 (6 bases). With 3 bases removed from V and 5 bases from J, the gap between germline ends came to 16 bases. CDR3 length equals 15 residues. Germline V gene sequence: CDR1 MNHEY, CDR2 SMNVEV (reference sequence). This CDR3 is CASSFSTGLGTEAFF. The CDR3 nucleotides are TGTGCCAGCAGTTTTTCCACAGGGCTAGGGACTGAAGCTTTCTTT.

The V gene is TRBV7-9, the J gene TRBJ2-7, with D possibly matching TRBD2 (5 bases). This CDR3 region has 15 residues. V lost 4 bases and J 1 base, leaving 14 bases between the germline ends. CDR1 and CDR2 from the germline V gene are SEHNR and FQNEAQ (reference sequence). The CDR3 region is CASSYTTGRSYEQYF. CDR3 nucleotide sequence: TGTGCCAGCAGCTACACAACGGGAAGATCCTACGAGCAGTACTTC.

This chain connects TRBV28 to TRBJ2-7; the match to TRBD2 covers 12 bases. In germline, CDR1 is MDHEN, CDR2 SYDVKM. This CDR3 has 19 residues. V shed 7 bases, J shed 4 bases, and the junction held 20 bases outside the gene matches. The CDR3 region has the DNA TGTGCCAGCACCGCTCTGTCCTCGACTAGCGGGAGATGGTCTTACGAGCAGTACTTC. It yields the protein CASTALSSTSGRWSYEQYF.

The chain has TRBV4-1 and TRBJ2-1; D call uncertain. The CDR3 runs 16 residues. V dropped 1 base and J dropped 4 bases, with 14 bases sitting between them. The germline V gene encodes CDR1 MGHRA and CDR2 YSYEKL. For the CDR3, the DNA is TGCGCCAGCAGCCAAGTCTATCCTGGTGGATACAATGAGCAGTTCTTC. The encoded protein is CASSQVYPGGYNEQFF.

The chain joins TRBV19 to TRBJ1-2; D remains unclear. The CDR3 totals 13 residues. V dropped 3 bases and J dropped 5 bases, with 10 bases sitting between them. Germline assignment: CDR1 LNHDA and CDR2 SQIVND (reference sequence). CDR3: CASSMFVEYGYTF. CDR3 bases: TGTGCCAGTAGTATGTTTGTCGAATATGGCTACACCTTC.

The chain carries TRBV13 and TRBJ2-7, with unresolved D. In germline, CDR1 is PRHDT, CDR2 FYEKMQ (reference sequence). The CDR3 totals 14 residues. Trimming pared 1 base from V and 1 base from J, leaving 8 bases between. CDR3: CASSLEAGSYEQYF. CDR3 DNA: TGTGCCAGCAGCTTAGAGGCCGGATCCTACGAGCAGTACTTC.

The chain couples TRBV19 to TRBJ2-7; TRBD1 matches 9 bases. V lost 3 bases to trimming and J lost 0 bases; unmatched junction nucleotides: 0. Germline V CDR1 and CDR2: LNHDA, SQIVND (reference sequence). The CDR3 sequence is 14 residues long. CDR3 region: CASSMTGGSYEQYF. The DNA of the CDR3 is TGTGCCAGTAGTATGACAGGGGGCTCCTACGAGCAGTACTTC. Filled out from reference TRBV19 and TRBJ2-7, the complete variable domain reads DGGITQSPKYLFRKEGQNVTLSCEQNLNHDAMYWYRQDPGQGLRLIYYSQIVNDFQKGDIAEGYSVSREKKESFPLTVTSAQKNPTAFYLCASSMTGGSYEQYFGPGTRLTVT.

The chain combines TRBV11-2 with TRBJ2-5; no clear D gene. The end of the DNA is better explained by TRBJ2-7, so the J call may be wrong. Germline CDR1 SGHAT, CDR2 FQNNGV. CDR3 length: 13 amino acids. The CDR3 DNA sequence: TGTGCCAGCAGCTTAGATACAGCCTACGAGCAGTACTTC. This codes for CASSLDTAYEQYF.

The chain recombines TRBV7-2 with TRBJ2-5, with 7 positions matching TRBD2. The CDR3 runs 14 residues. The germline V gene has CDR1 SGHTA and CDR2 FQGNSA. The V and J ends lost 1 base and 5 bases, in that order; junction bases with no gene match: 4. CDR3: CASSLGGSRETQYF. CDR3 sequence (DNA): TGTGCCAGCAGCTTAGGCGGGAGTAGGGAGACCCAGTACTTC.

A single count supports this clone. The chain carries TRBV27 and TRBJ2-1; D possibly uses TRBD1 or TRBD2 (6 bases each). Germline assignment: CDR1 MNHEY and CDR2 SMNVEV (reference sequence). Trimming removed 6 bases from V and 6 bases from J, with 18 bases in between. This CDR3 has 15 amino acids. The CDR3 coding sequence is TGTGCCAGCAGCCAGCCCGGGGGCGTCAGCAATGAGCAGTTCTTC. This codes for CASSQPGGVSNEQFF.

Details on this clone: Within the sample, other DNA sequences also encode this same CDR3. The chain joins TRBV14 to TRBJ2-1; no reliable D call. The CDR3 extends over 13 amino acids. V was clipped by 0 bases and J by 3 bases, with 3 bases between them. Germline V gene lookup returns CDR1 SGHDN and CDR2 FVKESK. CDR3 loop: CASSQDNYNEQFF. CDR3 sequence (DNA): TGTGCCAGCAGCCAAGATAACTACAATGAGCAGTTCTTC.

This clone was counted a single time. The chain employs TRBV6-5 and TRBJ1-2; unclear D gene. The CDR3 runs 14 residues. Trimming stripped 5 bases from V and 2 bases from J, with 12 bases between. From germline, CDR1 is MNHEY and CDR2 SVGAGI. CDR3 protein: CASSPQAGNYGYTF. The CDR3 nucleotides read TGTGCCAGCAGTCCCCAGGCGGGCAACTATGGCTACACCTTC.

This clone appeared once. CDR3 DNA: TGTGCCAGTCGTTCGGGGCTGATGAACACTGAAGCTTTCTTT. This translates into CASRSGLMNTEAFF. The chain carries TRBV6-5 and TRBJ1-1; D may be TRBD1 (5 bases). V was trimmed by 9 bases and J by 0 bases, leaving 14 bases between them. The CDR3 sequence is 14 residues long. The germline gives CDR1 MNHEY, CDR2 SVGAGI.

The chain carries TRBV28 and TRBJ2-5; TRBD2 agrees at 8 bases. Germline CDR1 and CDR2: MDHEN and SYDVKM. The CDR3 has 15 amino acids. V trimming: 5 bases; J trimming: 11 bases; junction bases outside the gene matches: 16. CDR3 loop: CASSPSSGSRWEQYF. The CDR3 DNA sequence: TGTGCCAGCAGTCCGTCGAGCGGGAGTCGGTGGGAGCAGTACTTC. Supplemented by reference TRBV28 and TRBJ2-5, the full variable domain reads DVKVTQSSRYLVKRTGEKVFLECVQDMDHENMFWYRQDPGLGLRLIYFSYDVKMKEKGDIPEGYSVSREKKERFSLILESASTNQTSMYLCASSPSSGSRWEQYFGPGTRLLVL.

The J gene is TRBJ1-1, the V gene TRBV15; D uncertain. This CDR3 has 13 amino acids. Trimming stripped 0 bases from V and 11 bases from J, with 13 bases between. CDR1 and CDR2 from the germline V gene are LNHNV and YYDKDF (reference sequence). The CDR3 loop is CATSRDSAGEAFF. CDR3 nucleotides: TGTGCCACCAGCAGAGATAGTGCTGGGGAGGCTTTCTTT.